Sequencing of this T cell receptor beta chain was carried out in a study of PD-1 blockade in classical Hodgkin lymphoma. Deletions cut 5 bases from V and 0 bases from J, with 11 bases between. Per germline, CDR1 LNHDA and CDR2 SQIVND (reference sequence). CDR3 size: 15 residues. Sequencing was performed with immunoSEQ multiplex PCR; in TCRdb, only in-frame clones are kept and a portion is missing. This sample carries 11,000 to 15,000 clones, approximately 83% of them seen once, and the ten largest clones take 20% to 25%. Each of the patients experienced relapse following autologous stem cell transplantation, and their brentuximab vedotin exposure differed.

The sequence came from a human donor with classical Hodgkin lymphoma. The specimen comprised peripheral blood mononuclear cells (PBMCs), sampled at baseline. The gene calls are TRBV19 and TRBJ1-5; a possible D gene is TRBD1 (5 bases). CDR3 nucleotide sequence: TGTGCCAGTAGTCGGGGCCGGTATAGCAATCAGCCCCAGCATTTT. Amino acids: CASSRGRYSNQPQHF.